The 28 T cell receptor beta chains given below trace back to one sample, sequenced in a study of T-cell reconstitution after alpha-beta-depleted transplantation in children. During its preparation, the TCRbeta library received unique molecular identifiers. From the PCR reads, TCRdb called clonotypes with MiXCR, one entry per CDR3 protein. The sample consists of 540,000 or so distinct CDR3 sequences, 23% of them appearing once. The sequenced sample was PBMCs, mostly from graft donor cells, obtained 360 days after TCRalphabeta/CD19-depleted stem cell transplant. The receptors stem from a boy less than two years old who had a stem cell transplant for acute myeloid leukemia, so the T cells may come from the graft donor.

This sequence joins TRBV6-5 and TRBJ2-7; 8 bases line up with TRBD1. The length of the CDR3 is 14 residues. V was clipped by 0 bases and J by 5 bases; unmatched bases: 3. Germline V gene lookup returns CDR1 MNHEY and CDR2 SVGAGI. The CDR3 DNA reads as TGTGCCAGCAGTTACTCGACAGGGGACAACGAGCAGTACTTC. It yields the protein CASSYSTGDNEQYF.

This clonotype appeared many times. The chain has TRBV5-1 and TRBJ2-7; 8 bases map to TRBD1. The CDR3 totals 16 residues. Germline V CDR1 and CDR2: SGHRS, YFSETQ. Trimming at V came to 4 bases and at J to 4 bases, leaving 13 bases not matched to a gene. CDR3 nucleotide sequence: TGCGCCAGCAGCCCACGTCCGGGACAGGTGGAGTACGAGCAGTACTTC. This sequence encodes CASSPRPGQVEYEQYF.

The V and J genes are TRBV27 and TRBJ1-2; 8 bases fit TRBD1. This CDR3 has 14 amino acids. CDR1 is MNHEY and CDR2 is SMNVEV in the germline V gene (reference sequence). The junction had 5 bases not matched to a gene; V was cut back by 6 bases and J by 2 bases. The DNA of the CDR3 is TGTGCCAGCAGGCTGACAGGGGAAAACTATGGCTACACCTTC. Amino acids: CASRLTGENYGYTF.

In this sample, this clonotype turned up a few times. The chain has TRBV12-3 or TRBV12-4 and TRBJ2-3; 7 positions agree with TRBD2. After removal of 7 bases from V and 6 bases from J, the junction contained 10 bases not matched to a gene. The CDR3 is 14 residues long. The CDR3 DNA is TGTGCCAGCACCCTAGGACTAGTATCGGATACGCAGTATTTT. Translation: CASTLGLVSDTQYF.

This chain uses TRBV6-2 or TRBV6-3 with TRBJ2-1; 8 nucleotides match TRBD1. Trimming cost V 2 bases and J 5 bases; bases outside gene matches: 5. The CDR3 has 15 residues. Germline V gives CDR1 MNHEY, CDR2 SVGEGT. CDR3 protein: CASSYGQGADNEQFF. CDR3 bases: TGTGCCAGCAGTTACGGGCAGGGGGCGGACAATGAGCAGTTCTTC.

Many counts were recorded for this clonotype. The CDR3 nucleotides read TGTGCCAGCAGTGAACAGGGAGGTGTGAGAAACATTCAGTACTTC. It yields the protein CASSEQGGVRNIQYF. The chain has TRBV28 and TRBJ2-4, with D perhaps being TRBD1 or TRBD2 (6 bases each). The V end lost 5 bases, the J end lost 6 bases, and 17 bases lay between the germline ends. This CDR3 is built from 15 residues. From germline, CDR1 is MDHEN and CDR2 SYDVKM.

This clonotype has a count of ten or more. The chain uses TRBV11-2 and TRBJ2-3; no clear D gene. Trimming removed 2 bases at V and 5 bases at J, with 17 bases between. This CDR3 region has 16 residues. CDR1 and CDR2 from the germline V gene are SGHAT and FQNNGV. The CDR3 loop is CASSLHEDRSVDTQYF. CDR3 bases: TGTGCCAGCAGCTTACACGAGGACCGGAGCGTAGATACGCAGTATTTT.

The chain uses TRBV11-2 and TRBJ2-5, with 14 nucleotides matching TRBD2. V trimming: 5 bases; J trimming: 5 bases; junction bases outside the gene matches: 10. CDR3 length equals 17 residues. Germline-derived CDR1 and CDR2 are SGHAT and FQNNGV. The CDR3 spells CASSPGTSGGFFETQYF. CDR3 DNA sequence: TGTGCCAGCAGCCCGGGGACTAGCGGGGGTTTCTTCGAGACCCAGTACTTC. Drawing the rest from reference TRBV11-2 and TRBJ2-5, the complete variable domain is EAGVAQSPRYKIIEKRQSVAFWCNPISGHATLYWYQQILGQGPKLLIQFQNNGVVDDSQLPKDRFSAERLKGVDSTLKIQPAKLEDSAVYLCASSPGTSGGFFETQYFGPGTRLLVL.

This chain connects TRBV5-4 to TRBJ1-1, with TRBD1 as a possible D gene (6 bases). Looked up from germline, CDR1 is SGHNT and CDR2 is YYREEE (reference sequence). V gave up 5 bases and J gave up 4 bases, with 15 bases separating them. The length of the CDR3 is 14 residues. The CDR3 DNA follows: TGTGCCAGCAGATACAGGGATGGCGGCACTGAAGCTTTCTTT. This translates into CASRYRDGGTEAFF.

Many counts were recorded for this clonotype. The chain employs TRBV3-1 and TRBJ2-7; D is uncertain. Trimming stripped 3 bases from V and 7 bases from J, with 13 bases between. Germline CDR1 is LGHDT and CDR2 is YNNKEL (reference sequence). CDR3 length: 13 residues. The DNA of the CDR3 is TGTGCCAGCAGCCAGCAATCTCTGCCGGAGCAGTACTTC. Translation: CASSQQSLPEQYF.

The chain links TRBV7-2 to TRBJ2-1; D gene uncertain. Trimming removed 0 bases from V and 0 bases from J, with 15 bases in between. CDR1 is SGHTA, CDR2 FQGNSA, per germline. The CDR3 extends over 18 amino acids. The CDR3 is CASSLAPHGVSSYNEQFF. The CDR3 coding sequence is TGTGCCAGCAGCTTAGCTCCCCATGGGGTCAGCTCCTACAATGAGCAGTTCTTC.

This clonotype has more than one count but fewer than ten. V is TRBV7-8 and J is TRBJ1-2; no firm D call. Trimming pared 3 bases from V and 2 bases from J, leaving 10 bases between. The germline CDR1 and CDR2 sequences are SGHVS and FQNEAQ. This CDR3 spans 14 amino acids. Here the CDR3 DNA reads TGTGCCAGCAGCTTGACGGACGGAAACTATGGCTACACCTTC. Translating gives CASSLTDGNYGYTF.

This clonotype has more than one count but fewer than ten. The V gene is TRBV20-1, the J gene TRBJ2-7; D not resolved. V lost 1 base to trimming and J lost 5 bases, with 15 bases between them. Per germline, CDR1 DFQATT and CDR2 SNEGSKA (reference sequence). There are 14 residues in the CDR3. The CDR3: CSARAPMSVHEQYF. CDR3 DNA: TGCAGTGCTAGAGCGCCCATGAGTGTCCACGAGCAGTACTTC.

This clonotype was found once. The chain couples TRBV5-1 to TRBJ1-1; the D gene is possibly TRBD1 (5 bases). Trimming removed 7 bases at V and 0 bases at J, with 19 bases between. CDR3 length: 16 residues. Germline CDR1 is SGHRS and CDR2 is YFSETQ. The CDR3 region has the DNA TGCGCCAGCGTTGGGGGTCTAGGACCAATGAACACTGAAGCTTTCTTT. This gives the protein CASVGGLGPMNTEAFF.

The genes are TRBV9 and TRBJ2-7; the match to TRBD2 covers 8 bases. CDR1 and CDR2 from the germline V gene are SGDLS and YYNGEE. After removal of 5 bases from V and 3 bases from J, the junction contained 10 bases not matched to a gene. This CDR3 contains 15 residues. The CDR3 is CASSPTGGGLYEQYF. CDR3 DNA sequence: TGTGCCAGCAGTCCAACCGGGGGGGGACTCTACGAGCAGTACTTC.

This clonotype was counted a few times. The chain is built from TRBV12-3 or TRBV12-4 and TRBJ2-5, with 11 bases lining up with TRBD2. V trimming: 6 bases; J trimming: 1 base; junction bases outside the gene matches: 7. CDR3 length: 16 residues. CDR3 in amino acids: CASSPTSGGLQETQYF. CDR3 in DNA: TGTGCCAGCAGCCCTACTAGCGGGGGACTCCAAGAGACCCAGTACTTC.

This clonotype was observed a handful of times. V usage is TRBV27 and J usage is TRBJ2-3; D possibly corresponds to TRBD1 (6 bases). The CDR3 length is 16 residues. The germline V gene encodes CDR1 MNHEY and CDR2 SMNVEV (reference sequence). Trimming stripped 6 bases from V and 3 bases from J, with 19 bases between. This CDR3 reads CASSPPTGPETDTQYF. As DNA, the CDR3 is TGTGCCAGCAGCCCCCCGACAGGCCCGGAGACAGATACGCAGTATTTT.

This chain connects TRBV11-2 to TRBJ1-1, with no clear D. The germline gives CDR1 SGHAT, CDR2 FQNNGV. Between the trimmed V and J ends, which lost 5 bases and 1 base, there was a span of 11 bases. The CDR3 has 14 residues. The CDR3 reads CASSIRAWNTEAFF. CDR3 DNA sequence: TGTGCCAGCAGCATAAGGGCGTGGAACACTGAAGCTTTCTTT.

The table lists this clonotype with many counts. This chain links TRBV11-1 with TRBJ2-2; D gene uncertain. This CDR3 has 15 residues. Germline V CDR1 and CDR2: SGHAT, FQDESV (reference sequence). V was pared by 3 bases and J by 3 bases, with 11 bases between. CDR3 nucleotides: TGTGCCAGCAGCTTTGGGATACGGTACACCGGGGAGCTGTTTTTT. Protein product: CASSFGIRYTGELFF.

The chain couples TRBV10-3 to TRBJ1-2; no definite D call. Between the trimmed V and J ends, which lost 6 bases and 1 base, there was a span of 9 bases. The CDR3 is 13 amino acids. From germline, CDR1 is ENHRY and CDR2 SYGVKD. The CDR3 DNA reads TGTGCCATCAGCCCGACTGATAACTATGGCTACACCTTC. Translated, it gives CAISPTDNYGYTF.

There are many counts of this clonotype. The V gene is TRBV14, the J gene TRBJ2-7, with 7 bases identical to TRBD1. This CDR3 spans 16 amino acids. V lost 3 bases and J lost 2; bases outside the gene matches: 10. Germline CDR1 is SGHDN and CDR2 is FVKESK. In DNA, the CDR3 is TGTGCCAGCAGCCACCTCGGACAGGCTAATCCCTACGAGCAGTACTTC. This translates into CASSHLGQANPYEQYF.

The chain is built from TRBV20-1 and TRBJ2-1; D perhaps matches TRBD2 (6 bases). In germline, CDR1 is DFQATT, CDR2 SNEGSKA (reference sequence). The CDR3 contains 15 residues. V was pared by 5 bases and J by 6 bases, with 20 bases between. The CDR3 here is CSAWPLVAGINEQFF. CDR3 DNA: TGCAGTGCTTGGCCCCTCGTGGCGGGGATCAATGAGCAGTTCTTC.

This clonotype was detected a few times. The rearrangement links TRBV20-1 to TRBJ1-1; maybe TRBD1 (5 bases). CDR1 and CDR2 from the germline V gene are DFQATT and SNEGSKA (reference sequence). Trimming shortened V by 0 bases and J by 1 base, and 6 bases separated the two germline ends. CDR3 length: 13 amino acids. CDR3 nucleotides: TGCAGTGCTAGAGATCAGGGGAACACTGAAGCTTTCTTT. Translating gives CSARDQGNTEAFF.

The V and J genes are TRBV12-3 or TRBV12-4 and TRBJ1-5; 8 bases match TRBD1. CDR3 length: 13 amino acids. The junction had 3 bases not matched to a gene; V was cut back by 5 bases and J by 6 bases. This chain's CDR3 is CASSLGQGQPQHF. The DNA for the CDR3 is TGTGCCAGCAGTCTAGGACAGGGTCAGCCCCAGCATTTT.

The table lists this clonotype with a few counts. CDR3 nucleotides: TGTGCCAGCAGCTTAGTGCGGGCGGCCGGGGAGCTGTTTTTT. Its protein product is CASSLVRAAGELFF. The V gene is TRBV5-6, the J gene TRBJ2-2; tentative D call: TRBD2 (5 bases). Germline V gene sequence: CDR1 SGHDT, CDR2 YYEEEE. V lost 2 bases and J 6 bases, leaving 11 bases between the germline ends. The CDR3 is 14 residues long.

This clonotype was recorded once. The chain has TRBV3-2 and TRBJ2-2; the D call TRBD1 from the table was never checked on the DNA. TRBV3-2 is described as a pseudogene. This CDR3 is built from 19 residues. CDR3 sequence: CASCLETGILFSNTGELFF. DNA of the CDR3: TGTGCCAGCTGTCTGGAGACAGGGATACTTTTTTCGAACACCGGGGAGCTGTTTTTT.

This clonotype was recorded many times. The rearrangement links TRBV21-1 to TRBJ2-7; TRBD1 is the table's D call, not checked against the DNA. TRBV21-1 counts as a pseudogene. The CDR3 runs 14 residues. The CDR3 reads CASSPRDRYYEQYV. In nucleotides, the CDR3 is TGTGCCAGCAGCCCCCGGGACAGGTACTACGAGCAGTACGTC.

There are many counts of this clonotype. The CDR3 sequence: CASSLGDYEQYF. The CDR3 DNA reads TGTGCCAGCAGCTTGGGGGATTACGAGCAGTACTTC. The chain joins TRBV5-6 to TRBJ2-7; the D is unclear. Germline V gene sequence: CDR1 SGHDT, CDR2 YYEEEE. V lost 0 bases, J lost 4 bases, and 5 bases lay in between. The CDR3 runs 12 residues.